The next 20 T cell receptor beta chains were all read from a single sample in a study of OX40 agonist ivuxolimab in advanced cancers. Only in-frame clones appear in the TCRdb table, and some are missing; sequencing was by immunoSEQ multiplex PCR. The table shows roughly 61,000 clones, with approximately 86% occurring only once. This specimen was CD4+ or CD8+ T cells sorted from blood, taken in a trial of the OX40 agonist ivuxolimab. The receptors originated from an adult with an advanced solid tumor such as melanoma, head and neck, liver or kidney cancer.

This chain joins TRBV18 and TRBJ2-3, with D unresolved. The CDR3 has 15 residues. Per germline, CDR1 KGHSH and CDR2 LQKENI. V was trimmed by 3 bases and J by 7 bases, leaving 17 bases between them. CDR3 DNA sequence: TGTGCCAGCTCACCTGCGGACGGATCCTTCCATACGCAGTATTTT. Translation: CASSPADGSFHTQYF.

V gene TRBV6-1 combines with J gene TRBJ1-1; a weak D match, TRBD1 (6 bases). The CDR3 totals 13 residues. The V gene's germline CDR1 is MNHNS and CDR2 SASEGT. Trimming removed 5 bases at V and 5 bases at J, with 12 bases between. Here the CDR3 DNA reads TGTGCCAGCAGTAAACAGGGATGGACTGAAGCTTTCTTT. Encoded protein: CASSKQGWTEAFF.

This clone is medium-sized. The V call is TRBV27, the J call TRBJ2-7, with TRBD2 matching over 8 bases. The V and J ends lost 5 bases and 3 bases, in that order; junction bases with no gene match: 9. CDR1 is MNHEY, CDR2 SMNVEV, per germline (reference sequence). The CDR3 runs to 15 residues. The chain's CDR3 is CASSDRGAGVYEQYF. CDR3 nucleotide sequence: TGTGCCAGCAGTGACCGCGGAGCGGGAGTCTACGAGCAGTACTTC.

The V call is TRBV30, the J call TRBJ2-1; D assignment may be TRBD1 or TRBD2 (5 bases each). V gave up 2 bases and J gave up 15 bases, with 14 bases separating them. Germline V CDR1 and CDR2: GTSNPN, SVGIG (reference sequence). This CDR3 has 11 amino acids. In DNA form, the CDR3 reads TGTGCCTGGAGTACCCCGGGACGTCGGTTCTTC. Encoded protein: CAWSTPGRRFF. Variable domain in full (rest from reference TRBV30 and TRBJ2-1): SQTIHQWPATLVQPVGSPLSLECTVEGTSNPNLYWYRQAAGRGLQLLFYSVGIGQISSEVPQNLSASRPQDRQFILSSKKLLLSDSGFYLCAWSTPGRRFFGPGTRLTVL.

In its sample, this clone was seen once. CDR3 sequence: CASSQDSPGSGNTIYF. CDR3 coding DNA: TGCGCCAGCAGCCAAGACAGTCCGGGCTCCGGAAACACCATATATTTT. The genes are TRBV4-3 and TRBJ1-3; D not resolved. CDR1 LGHNA and CDR2 YSLEER come from the germline V gene. Trimming removed 0 bases at V and 4 bases at J, with 13 bases between. The CDR3 loop spans 16 amino acids.

The chain couples TRBV2 to TRBJ2-3; 8 nucleotides align to TRBD2. CDR3 size: 15 residues. V dropped 5 bases and J dropped 0; count of bases not matched to a gene: 4. Germline V lookup: CDR1 SNHLY, CDR2 FYNNEI. The CDR3 loop is CASSILAASTDTQYF. The CDR3 DNA reads TGTGCCAGCAGTATACTAGCGGCAAGCACAGATACGCAGTATTTT.

Written as DNA, the CDR3 is TGCGCCAGCAGCCAATGGACAGGGGCAGATACGCAGTATTTT. It is translated as CASSQWTGADTQYF. The chain joins TRBV5-1 to TRBJ2-3; 9 bases agree with TRBD1. The CDR3 is 14 amino acids. V dropped 4 bases and J dropped 4; count of bases not matched to a gene: 4. Germline values: CDR1 SGHRS, CDR2 YFSETQ.

As DNA, the CDR3 is TGTGCCAGCAGCTTAAACCCCAGCGGGATAGGCCGTAGGGAGACCCAGTACTTC. Amino acids: CASSLNPSGIGRRETQYF. The rearrangement uses TRBV11-2 and TRBJ2-5; TRBD2 matches 7 bases. This CDR3 spans 18 amino acids. CDR1 is SGHAT and CDR2 is FQNNGV in the germline V gene. Germline trimming cut 2 bases from V and 5 bases from J; bases unmatched to any gene: 17.

DNA for the CDR3: TGTGCCAGCAGCTTGGGGGGACAGGTAGACAATGAGCAGTTCTTC. Translation gives CASSLGGQVDNEQFF. The chain employs TRBV5-4 and TRBJ2-1, with 8 bases lining up with TRBD1. The CDR3 has 15 amino acids. With 0 bases clipped from V and 5 bases from J, the junction kept 4 bases outside the gene matches. Germline V gene sequence: CDR1 SGHNT, CDR2 YYREEE (reference sequence).

V and J are TRBV27 and TRBJ1-6; D possibly corresponds to TRBD1 (5 bases). Per the germline V gene, CDR1 is MNHEY and CDR2 is SMNVEV (reference sequence). The CDR3 runs 15 residues. Deletions cut 3 bases from V and 1 base from J, with 7 bases between. The CDR3: CASSFGGSYNSPLHF. The CDR3 nucleotides are TGTGCCAGCAGTTTTGGGGGGTCCTATAATTCACCCCTCCACTTT.

The gene calls are TRBV7-9 and TRBJ2-3, with D perhaps being TRBD1 or TRBD2 (5 bases each). V was clipped by 2 bases and J by 1 base, with 10 bases between them. The CDR3 runs to 15 residues. Germline-derived CDR1 and CDR2 are SEHNR and FQNEAQ (reference sequence). CDR3 nucleotide sequence: TGTGCCAGCAGCTTAAGGGGTAGCGGCACAGATACGCAGTATTTT. Its protein is CASSLRGSGTDTQYF.

The rearrangement links TRBV4-3 to TRBJ1-1, with D unclear. Germline lookup yields CDR1 LGHNA and CDR2 YSLEER. The CDR3 is made up of 17 amino acids. The V end lost 1 base, the J end lost 4 bases, and 19 bases lay between the germline ends. The CDR3 here is CASSQADGGPGGTEAFF. The CDR3 DNA is TGCGCCAGCAGCCAAGCCGATGGAGGGCCGGGAGGCACTGAAGCTTTCTTT.

The gene calls are TRBV5-1 and TRBJ1-6; 9 nucleotides align to TRBD1. CDR3 length equals 14 residues. Germline CDR1 reads SGHRS; CDR2 reads YFSETQ. With 4 bases clipped from V and 6 bases from J, the junction kept 2 bases outside the gene matches. The CDR3 loop is CASSGQGSNSPLHF. The CDR3 region has the DNA TGCGCCAGCAGCGGACAGGGGAGTAATTCACCCCTCCACTTT.

This chain connects TRBV6-1 to TRBJ2-3, with a possible D match to TRBD1 (6 bases). Trimming shortened V by 3 bases and J by 4 bases, and 17 bases separated the two germline ends. Per the germline V gene, CDR1 is MNHNS and CDR2 is SASEGT. CDR3 length: 16 amino acids. In nucleotides, the CDR3 is TGTGCCAGCAGTGATCTACAGGGATCGAGCGCAGATACGCAGTATTTT. Residues: CASSDLQGSSADTQYF.

The rearrangement links TRBV6-1 to TRBJ2-5; D not certain. Per germline, CDR1 MNHNS and CDR2 SASEGT. The CDR3 length is 15 residues. With 0 bases removed from V and 2 bases from J, the gap between germline ends came to 10 bases. In DNA form, the CDR3 reads TGTGCCAGCAGTGAAGCGATAAACAGACAAGAGACCCAGTACTTC. Residues: CASSEAINRQETQYF.

This chain connects TRBV4-3 to TRBJ2-1; 11 nucleotides match TRBD2. V was clipped by 0 bases and J by 4 bases; unmatched bases: 2. This CDR3 contains 16 residues. Germline V gene data show CDR1 as LGHNA and CDR2 as YSLEER. CDR3 region: CASSQDTSGGYNEQFF. CDR3 sequence (DNA): TGCGCCAGCAGCCAAGACACTAGCGGGGGATACAATGAGCAGTTCTTC.

The rearrangement links TRBV28 to TRBJ2-4, with D perhaps TRBD1 (5 bases). The germline CDR1 and CDR2 sequences are MDHEN and SYDVKM. V dropped 2 bases and J dropped 13 bases, with 9 bases sitting between them. This CDR3 contains 11 residues. CDR3 bases: TGTGCCAGCAGTTTAGACAGCCTACAGTACTTC. Its translation: CASSLDSLQYF.

The V and J genes are TRBV2 and TRBJ2-3; D not resolved. V was cut by 8 bases and J by 6 bases, with 12 bases left in between. Germline-derived CDR1 and CDR2 are SNHLY and FYNNEI. The length of the CDR3 is 12 residues. The CDR3 nucleotides are TGTGCCAGCGGATCCTGGGTTGATACGCAGTATTTT. Protein product: CASGSWVDTQYF. Complete variable domain (other parts from reference TRBV2 and TRBJ2-3): EPEVTQTPSHQVTQMGQEVILRCVPISNHLYFYWYRQILGQKVEFLVSFYNNEISEKSEIFDDQFSVERPDGSNFTLKIRSTKLEDSAMYFCASGSWVDTQYFGPGTRLTVL.

The chain employs TRBV5-1 and TRBJ2-2, with D tentatively TRBD2 (6 bases). The CDR3 is made up of 17 amino acids. Per germline, CDR1 SGHRS and CDR2 YFSETQ. V was clipped by 6 bases and J by 0 bases, with 18 bases between them. The CDR3 is CASTDQVAATNTGELFF. CDR3 coding DNA: TGCGCCAGCACCGACCAGGTAGCGGCTACGAACACCGGGGAGCTGTTTTTT.

The chain couples TRBV4-1 to TRBJ1-4; D call uncertain. In germline, CDR1 is MGHRA, CDR2 YSYEKL. CDR3 length: 13 residues. V lost 0 bases and J lost 8, with 7 bases in between. CDR3 amino acids: CASSQEQEEKLFF. In nucleotides, the CDR3 is TGCGCCAGCAGCCAAGAGCAGGAAGAAAAACTGTTTTTT.